This TCR beta chain was obtained from a study of human T cells and chemical hapten exposure. V was shortened by 4 bases and J by 2 bases, with 8 bases between the two germline ends. From germline, CDR1 is WNHNN and CDR2 SYGVQD (reference sequence). This CDR3 comprises 13 residues. TCRdb re-analysed the 5' RACE reads in MiXCR, keeping a single row per CDR3 protein. This table has about 110,000 distinct CDR3 sequences, around a fifth appearing once. Total RNA was isolated from whole blood that had not been fractionated. The gene calls are TRBV10-1 and TRBJ2-5; no clear D. The origin of this receptor is a human donor in good health. The CDR3 is CASSATRQETQYF. DNA of the CDR3: TGCGCCAGCAGTGCTACAAGACAAGAGACCCAGTACTTC.